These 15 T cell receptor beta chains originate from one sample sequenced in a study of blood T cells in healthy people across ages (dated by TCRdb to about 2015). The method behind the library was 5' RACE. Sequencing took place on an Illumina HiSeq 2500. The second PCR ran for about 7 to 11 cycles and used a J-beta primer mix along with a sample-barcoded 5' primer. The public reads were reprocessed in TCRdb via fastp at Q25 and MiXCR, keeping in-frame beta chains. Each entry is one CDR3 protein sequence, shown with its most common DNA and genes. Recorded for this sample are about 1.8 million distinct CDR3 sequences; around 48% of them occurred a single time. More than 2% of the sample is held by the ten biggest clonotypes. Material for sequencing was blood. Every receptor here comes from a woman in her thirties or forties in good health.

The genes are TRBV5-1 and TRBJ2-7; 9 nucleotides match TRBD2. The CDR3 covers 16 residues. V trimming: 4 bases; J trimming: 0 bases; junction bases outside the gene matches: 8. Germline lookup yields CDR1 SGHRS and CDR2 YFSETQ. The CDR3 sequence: CASSLSGGGSSYEQYF. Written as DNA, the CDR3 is TGCGCCAGCAGCCTTAGCGGGGGAGGAAGCTCCTACGAGCAGTACTTC.

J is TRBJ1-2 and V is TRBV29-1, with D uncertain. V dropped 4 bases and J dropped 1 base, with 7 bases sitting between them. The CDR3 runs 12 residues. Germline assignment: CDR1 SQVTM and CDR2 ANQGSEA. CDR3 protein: CSVADNNYGYTF. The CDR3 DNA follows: TGCAGCGTTGCTGATAATAACTATGGCTACACCTTC.

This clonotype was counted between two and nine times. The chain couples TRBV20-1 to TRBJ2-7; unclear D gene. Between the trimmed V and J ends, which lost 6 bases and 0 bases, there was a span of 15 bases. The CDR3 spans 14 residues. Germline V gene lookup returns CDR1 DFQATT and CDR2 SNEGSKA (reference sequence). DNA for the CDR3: TGCAGTGCAGTAGATCCGACCTTCTCCTACGAGCAGTACTTC. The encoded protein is CSAVDPTFSYEQYF.

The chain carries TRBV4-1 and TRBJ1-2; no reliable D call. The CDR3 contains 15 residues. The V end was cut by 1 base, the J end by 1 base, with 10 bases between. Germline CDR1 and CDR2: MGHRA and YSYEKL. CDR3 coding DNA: TGCGCCAGCAGCCAAGGGACCGCGATTAACTATGGCTACACCTTC. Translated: CASSQGTAINYGYTF.

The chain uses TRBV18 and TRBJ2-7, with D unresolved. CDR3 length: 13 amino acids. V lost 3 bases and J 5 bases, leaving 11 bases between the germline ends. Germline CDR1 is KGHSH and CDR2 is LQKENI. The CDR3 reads CASSPSLFDEQYF. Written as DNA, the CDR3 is TGTGCCAGCTCACCCTCCCTTTTCGACGAGCAGTACTTC.

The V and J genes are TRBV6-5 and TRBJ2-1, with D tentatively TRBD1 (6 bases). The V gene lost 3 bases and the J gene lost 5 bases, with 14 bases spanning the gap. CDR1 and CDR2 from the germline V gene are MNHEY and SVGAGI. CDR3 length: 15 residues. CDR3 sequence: CASSYLVQGHNEQFF. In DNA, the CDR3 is TGTGCCAGCAGTTATTTGGTACAGGGACACAATGAGCAGTTCTTC.

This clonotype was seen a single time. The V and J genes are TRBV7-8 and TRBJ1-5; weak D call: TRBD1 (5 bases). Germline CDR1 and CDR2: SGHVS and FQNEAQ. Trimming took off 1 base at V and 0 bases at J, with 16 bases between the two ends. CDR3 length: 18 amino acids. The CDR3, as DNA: TGTGCCAGCAGCTTAGGAGGATGGGGCAGAACTAGCAATCAGCCCCAGCATTTT. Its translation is CASSLGGWGRTSNQPQHF.

CDR3 sequence (DNA): TGTGCCAGCAGCTTATCAGTGGGGAAGGAGACCCAGTACTTC. Protein product: CASSLSVGKETQYF. The chain carries TRBV7-2 and TRBJ2-5; D is unresolved. The V end was cut by 2 bases, the J end by 5 bases, with 12 bases between. Germline CDR1 SGHTA, CDR2 FQGNSA. The CDR3 sequence is 14 residues long.

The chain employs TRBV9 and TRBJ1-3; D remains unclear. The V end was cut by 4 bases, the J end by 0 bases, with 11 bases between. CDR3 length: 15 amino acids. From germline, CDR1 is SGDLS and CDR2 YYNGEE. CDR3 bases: TGTGCCAGCAGCTCTGCTGGAGGCTCTGGAAACACCATATATTTT. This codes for CASSSAGGSGNTIYF.

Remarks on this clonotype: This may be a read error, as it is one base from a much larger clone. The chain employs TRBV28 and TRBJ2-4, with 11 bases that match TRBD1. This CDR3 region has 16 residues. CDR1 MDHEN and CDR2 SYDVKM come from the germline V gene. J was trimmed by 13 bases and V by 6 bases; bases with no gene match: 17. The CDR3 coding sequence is TGTGCCAGCAGCCCAACCGTGGACAGGGGGCAAGGCGGGCAGTACTTC. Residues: CASSPTVDRGQGGQYF.

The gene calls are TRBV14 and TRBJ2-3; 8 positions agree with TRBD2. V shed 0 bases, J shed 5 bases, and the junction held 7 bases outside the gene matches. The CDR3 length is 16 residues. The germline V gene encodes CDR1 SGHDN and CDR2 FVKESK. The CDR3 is CASSQDFGGGKDTQYF. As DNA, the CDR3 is TGTGCCAGCAGCCAAGATTTCGGCGGGGGGAAAGATACGCAGTATTTT.

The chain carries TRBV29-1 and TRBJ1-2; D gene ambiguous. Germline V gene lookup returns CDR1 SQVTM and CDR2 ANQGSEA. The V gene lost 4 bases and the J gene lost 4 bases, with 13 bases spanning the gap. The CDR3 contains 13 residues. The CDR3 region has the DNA TGCAGCGTTGTCGTAAGGGCGGGCTATGGCTACACCTTC. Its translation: CSVVVRAGYGYTF.

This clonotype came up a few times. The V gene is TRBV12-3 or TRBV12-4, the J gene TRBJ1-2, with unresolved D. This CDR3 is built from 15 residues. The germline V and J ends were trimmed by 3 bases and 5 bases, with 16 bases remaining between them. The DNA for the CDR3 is TGTGCCAGCAGTTTTGGTACGGGGAAAAATTATGGCTACACCTTC. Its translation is CASSFGTGKNYGYTF.

CDR3 in amino acids: CASSLEARGFYEQYF. CDR3 DNA: TGTGCCAGCAGCTTAGAGGCCAGGGGGTTTTACGAGCAGTACTTC. This sequence joins TRBV11-2 and TRBJ2-7; 7 bases fit TRBD1. This CDR3 contains 15 residues. The ends lost 0 bases at V and 4 bases at J; junction bases unmatched: 6. The V gene's germline CDR1 is SGHAT and CDR2 FQNNGV.

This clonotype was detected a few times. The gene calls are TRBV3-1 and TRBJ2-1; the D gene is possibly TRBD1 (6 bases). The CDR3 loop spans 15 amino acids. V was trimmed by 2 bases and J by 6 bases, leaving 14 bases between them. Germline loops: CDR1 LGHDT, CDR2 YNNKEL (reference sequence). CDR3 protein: CASSQWTVSGNEQFF. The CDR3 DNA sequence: TGTGCCAGCAGCCAATGGACAGTCTCAGGCAATGAGCAGTTCTTC.